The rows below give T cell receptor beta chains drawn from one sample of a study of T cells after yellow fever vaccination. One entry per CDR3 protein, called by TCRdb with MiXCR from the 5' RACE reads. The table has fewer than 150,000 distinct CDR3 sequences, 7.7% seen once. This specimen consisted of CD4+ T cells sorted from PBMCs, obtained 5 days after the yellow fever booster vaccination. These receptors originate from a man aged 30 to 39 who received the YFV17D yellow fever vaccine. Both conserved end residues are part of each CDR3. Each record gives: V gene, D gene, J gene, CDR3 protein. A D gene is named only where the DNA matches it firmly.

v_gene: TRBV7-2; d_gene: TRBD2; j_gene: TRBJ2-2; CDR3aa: CASRPTSGAGGELFF
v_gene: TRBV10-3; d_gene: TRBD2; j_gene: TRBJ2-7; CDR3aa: CAISDTGTSSYEQYF
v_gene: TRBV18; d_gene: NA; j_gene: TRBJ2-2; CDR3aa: CASSLQGGANTGELFF
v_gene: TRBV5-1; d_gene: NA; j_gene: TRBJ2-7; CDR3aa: CASSLEFGSLGYEQYF
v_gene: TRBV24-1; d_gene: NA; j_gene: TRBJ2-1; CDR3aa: CATSATTGEQFF
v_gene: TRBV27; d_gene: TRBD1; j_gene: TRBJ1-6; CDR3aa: CASKRPGQGVLGSPLHF
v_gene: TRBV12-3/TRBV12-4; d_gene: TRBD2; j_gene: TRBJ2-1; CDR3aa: CASSGLAGDSEQFF
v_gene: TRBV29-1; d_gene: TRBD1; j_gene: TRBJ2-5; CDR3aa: CSGGQGRQETQYF
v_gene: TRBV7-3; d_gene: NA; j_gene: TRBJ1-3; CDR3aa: CASSLGLAGNTIYF
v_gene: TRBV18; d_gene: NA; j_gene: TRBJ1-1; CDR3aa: CASSPSYTTGIEAFF
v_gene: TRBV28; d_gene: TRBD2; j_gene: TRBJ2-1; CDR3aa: CASSPRLAGGYNEQFF
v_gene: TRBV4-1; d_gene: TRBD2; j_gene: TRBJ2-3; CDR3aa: CASSKGTSGRAFAQYF
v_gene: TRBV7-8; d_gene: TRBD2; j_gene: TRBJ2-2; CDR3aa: CASSPKPLAGGPGELFF
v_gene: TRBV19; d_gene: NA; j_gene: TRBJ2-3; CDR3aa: CASSIDPKGRHTQYF
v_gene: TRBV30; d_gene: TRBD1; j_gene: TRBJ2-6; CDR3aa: CAWSRDRVEGANVLTF
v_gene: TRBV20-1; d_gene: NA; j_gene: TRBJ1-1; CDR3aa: CSAKVRGTEAFF
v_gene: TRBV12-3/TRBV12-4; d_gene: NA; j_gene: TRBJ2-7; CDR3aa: CASSRLSSSEQYF
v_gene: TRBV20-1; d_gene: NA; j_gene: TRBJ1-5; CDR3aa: CSARGGSNQPQHF
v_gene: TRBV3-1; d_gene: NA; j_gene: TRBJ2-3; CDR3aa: CASSYRGLSTDTQYF
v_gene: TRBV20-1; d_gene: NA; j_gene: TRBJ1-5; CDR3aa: CCASPSSGFRQPQHF
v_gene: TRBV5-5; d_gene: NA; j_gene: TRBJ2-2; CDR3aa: CASSRALTNTGELFF
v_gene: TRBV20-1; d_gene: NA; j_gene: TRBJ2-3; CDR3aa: CSAIPEGRLSTDTQYF
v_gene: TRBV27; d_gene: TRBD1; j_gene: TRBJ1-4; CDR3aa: CASSFGQGGSEKLFF
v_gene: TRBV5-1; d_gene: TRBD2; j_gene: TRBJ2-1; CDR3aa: CASSSLIGGSPPHEQFF